This entry lists 18 T cell receptor beta chains sequenced from one sample in a study of human T cells and chemical hapten exposure. The sample's time point: patch test 3, about 24 weeks after DPC sensitization. Noted treatment: therapeutic diphenylcyclopropenone sensitization with weekly scalp DPC. Total RNA came from unfractionated whole blood. Using its own MiXCR run on the RACE reads, TCRdb lists one record per CDR3 protein. The sample lists tens of thousands of distinct CDR3 sequences; about 13% were seen once. This sample comprised whole blood, obtained in connection with sensitization to the hapten diphenylcyclopropenone (DPC). These receptors all stem from a middle-aged woman with alopecia areata. Some clones in this sample may be carry-over from other donors' samples.

This clonotype was seen ten or more times. The chain is built from TRBV3-1 and TRBJ1-1, with D possibly matching TRBD1 (5 bases). This CDR3 contains 15 residues. V shed 2 bases and J shed 0 bases, with 10 bases lying between them. CDR1 and CDR2 from the germline V gene are LGHDT and YNNKEL (reference sequence). The DNA for the CDR3 is TGTGCCAGCAGCCAATCGGGACTCATGAACACTGAAGCTTTCTTT. Residues: CASSQSGLMNTEAFF.

This chain links TRBV11-3 with TRBJ1-1; D unresolved. Between the trimmed V and J ends, which lost 4 bases and 1 base, there was a span of 13 bases. The germline V gene encodes CDR1 SGHNT and CDR2 YENEEA. This CDR3 spans 15 amino acids. DNA for the CDR3: TGTGCCAGCAGCTCGAGCGGTGGTTGGAACACTGAAGCTTTCTTT. The encoded protein is CASSSSGGWNTEAFF.

The table lists this clonotype with many counts. V gene TRBV5-5 combines with J gene TRBJ1-4; D may be TRBD1 (6 bases). V lost 7 bases, J lost 5 bases, and 15 bases lay in between. Germline lookup yields CDR1 SGHKS and CDR2 YYEKEE (reference sequence). This CDR3 is built from 14 residues. The CDR3 nucleotides are TGTGCCAGCGGATCCGGGACAAACAATGAAAAACTGTTTTTT. Its translation: CASGSGTNNEKLFF.

This clonotype was detected many times. The rearrangement joins TRBV5-1 to TRBJ1-1; perhaps TRBD1 as D (5 bases). From germline, CDR1 is SGHRS and CDR2 YFSETQ. V was shortened by 2 bases and J by 0 bases, with 14 bases between the two germline ends. This CDR3 spans 16 amino acids. CDR3 in DNA: TGCGCCAGCAGCTTCCGGCCGGGACGGGTGAACACTGAAGCTTTCTTT. Encoded protein: CASSFRPGRVNTEAFF.

This clonotype was seen repeatedly, ten times or more. The rearrangement links TRBV6-5 to TRBJ2-5; D gene uncertain. This CDR3 is built from 14 residues. The V gene's germline CDR1 is MNHEY and CDR2 SVGAGI. The V and J ends lost 4 bases and 4 bases respectively, with 13 bases between them. The CDR3 nucleotides read TGTGCCAGCAGTTCCCCGCTATTAAGAGAGACCCAGTACTTC. Protein: CASSSPLLRETQYF.

The CDR3 reads CASLDRQGIVRYQETQYF. The CDR3 DNA sequence: TGTGCCAGCTTAGACCGACAGGGAATCGTTCGGTACCAAGAGACCCAGTACTTC. J is TRBJ2-5 and V is TRBV28; the match to TRBD1 covers 7 bases. After removal of 8 bases from V and 0 bases from J, the junction contained 18 bases not matched to a gene. The germline CDR1 and CDR2 sequences are MDHEN and SYDVKM. This CDR3 contains 18 residues.

This clonotype has more than one count but fewer than ten. The chain links TRBV9 to TRBJ1-6; TRBD1 matches at 8 bases. The trim removed 3 bases at V and 7 bases at J, leaving 6 bases unmatched. This CDR3 is built from 15 residues. The germline CDR1 and CDR2 sequences are SGDLS and YYNGEE. The DNA for the CDR3 is TGTGCCAGCAGCGCTCAGGGGGCCACAAATTCACCCCTCCACTTT. It is translated as CASSAQGATNSPLHF. The full variable domain, rest sourced from reference TRBV9 and TRBJ1-6, is DSGVTQTPKHLITATGQRVTLRCSPRSGDLSVYWYQQSLDQGLQFLIQYYNGEERAKGNILERFSAQQFPDLHSELNLSSLELGDSALYFCASSAQGATNSPLHFGNGTRLTVT.

This clonotype was seen many times. Written as DNA, the CDR3 is TGTGCCAGCAGTTCTAGATGGGGCGGCCACGAGCAGTACTTC. It encodes CASSSRWGGHEQYF. The V gene is TRBV7-9, the J gene TRBJ2-7; TRBD1 might be the D (5 bases). Germline lookup yields CDR1 SEHNR and CDR2 FQNEAQ (reference sequence). V dropped 6 bases and J dropped 5 bases, with 17 bases sitting between them. The CDR3 has 14 amino acids.

This chain connects TRBV2 to TRBJ1-1; unclear D gene. CDR1 is SNHLY, CDR2 FYNNEI, per germline. Trimming removed 11 bases from V and 0 bases from J, with 7 bases in between. This CDR3 has 11 residues. The CDR3 nucleotides read TGTGCCCAAGCAATGAACACTGAAGCTTTCTTT. Its protein is CAQAMNTEAFF.

This clonotype showed up many times. This chain uses TRBV2 with TRBJ2-1; no firm D call. The germline gives CDR1 SNHLY, CDR2 FYNNEI. V lost 4 bases, J lost 12 bases, and 13 bases lay in between. The CDR3 length is 12 residues. The CDR3 DNA follows: TGTGCCAGCAGTGGGGCCTCGCCGGGGCAGTTCTTC. Translation: CASSGASPGQFF.

This chain connects TRBV9 to TRBJ1-5; unclear D gene. Looked up from germline, CDR1 is SGDLS and CDR2 is YYNGEE. The ends were cut back, 0 bases at V and 4 bases at J, with 8 bases in the middle. CDR3 length equals 14 residues. CDR3 in DNA: TGTGCCAGCAGCGTAGGTTCAGTTAATCAGCCCCAGCATTTT. Protein sequence: CASSVGSVNQPQHF.

The V call is TRBV10-2, the J call TRBJ1-5; perhaps TRBD1 as D (5 bases). Trimming took 1 base from V and 2 from J, leaving 9 bases between them. The CDR3 contains 15 residues. Germline V CDR1 and CDR2: WSHSY, SAAADI. CDR3 DNA sequence: TGCGCCAGCAGTGAGTGGGGCAGGGGCAATCAGCCCCAGCATTTT. Translating gives CASSEWGRGNQPQHF.

This clonotype was observed at least ten times. This rearrangement joins TRBV29-1 to TRBJ2-7; D unclear. The CDR3 has 12 residues. Germline CDR1 reads SQVTM; CDR2 reads ANQGSEA. Trimming stripped 7 bases from V and 4 bases from J, with 14 bases between. Here the CDR3 reads CSARLPSYEQYF. In DNA, the CDR3 is TGCAGCGCAAGACTCCCTTCTTACGAGCAGTACTTC.

V usage is TRBV4-1 and J usage is TRBJ1-1; D possibly corresponds to TRBD1 (5 bases). Trimming removed 10 bases from V and 0 bases from J, with 12 bases in between. Germline lookup yields CDR1 MGHRA and CDR2 YSYEKL. The CDR3 extends over 13 amino acids. The CDR3 here is CATRWGMNTEAFF. The CDR3 nucleotides read TGCGCCACCCGATGGGGGATGAACACTGAAGCTTTCTTT.

The chain combines TRBV29-1 with TRBJ2-2; the match to TRBD2 covers 7 bases. With V trimmed by 7 bases and J by 4 bases, 0 bases remained unmatched. The CDR3 extends over 11 amino acids. From germline, CDR1 is SQVTM and CDR2 ANQGSEA. CDR3 region: CSGGGTGELFF. In DNA, the CDR3 is TGCAGCGGCGGGGGCACCGGGGAGCTGTTTTTT.

This clonotype was seen many times. V is TRBV7-3 and J is TRBJ2-2; TRBD1 is a possible D gene (6 bases). V was pared by 1 base and J by 1 base, with 7 bases between. From germline, CDR1 is SGHTA and CDR2 FQGTGA. The CDR3 has 15 amino acids. The CDR3 spells CASSLKQGNTGELFF. Written as DNA, the CDR3 is TGTGCCAGCAGCTTAAAACAGGGGAACACCGGGGAGCTGTTTTTT.

The chain has TRBV5-6 and TRBJ2-3; 7 positions agree with TRBD1. The V segment lost 2 bases and the J segment 4 bases; nucleotides outside the gene matches: 7. The germline CDR1 and CDR2 sequences are SGHDT and YYEEEE. This CDR3 comprises 15 residues. CDR3 region: CASSFTGAYADTQYF. The CDR3 DNA reads as TGTGCCAGCAGCTTTACAGGGGCCTACGCAGATACGCAGTATTTT.

This clonotype was counted only a few times. The V call is TRBV5-4, the J call TRBJ2-1; TRBD2 agrees at 7 bases. The CDR3 has 18 residues. Trimming took 0 bases from V and 2 from J; bases not matched to a gene: 11. Germline V gene data show CDR1 as SGHNT and CDR2 as YYREEE (reference sequence). CDR3 region: CASSLGRLLADTYNEQFF. Here the CDR3 DNA reads TGTGCCAGCAGCTTGGGGCGACTGCTAGCGGATACCTACAATGAGCAGTTCTTC.